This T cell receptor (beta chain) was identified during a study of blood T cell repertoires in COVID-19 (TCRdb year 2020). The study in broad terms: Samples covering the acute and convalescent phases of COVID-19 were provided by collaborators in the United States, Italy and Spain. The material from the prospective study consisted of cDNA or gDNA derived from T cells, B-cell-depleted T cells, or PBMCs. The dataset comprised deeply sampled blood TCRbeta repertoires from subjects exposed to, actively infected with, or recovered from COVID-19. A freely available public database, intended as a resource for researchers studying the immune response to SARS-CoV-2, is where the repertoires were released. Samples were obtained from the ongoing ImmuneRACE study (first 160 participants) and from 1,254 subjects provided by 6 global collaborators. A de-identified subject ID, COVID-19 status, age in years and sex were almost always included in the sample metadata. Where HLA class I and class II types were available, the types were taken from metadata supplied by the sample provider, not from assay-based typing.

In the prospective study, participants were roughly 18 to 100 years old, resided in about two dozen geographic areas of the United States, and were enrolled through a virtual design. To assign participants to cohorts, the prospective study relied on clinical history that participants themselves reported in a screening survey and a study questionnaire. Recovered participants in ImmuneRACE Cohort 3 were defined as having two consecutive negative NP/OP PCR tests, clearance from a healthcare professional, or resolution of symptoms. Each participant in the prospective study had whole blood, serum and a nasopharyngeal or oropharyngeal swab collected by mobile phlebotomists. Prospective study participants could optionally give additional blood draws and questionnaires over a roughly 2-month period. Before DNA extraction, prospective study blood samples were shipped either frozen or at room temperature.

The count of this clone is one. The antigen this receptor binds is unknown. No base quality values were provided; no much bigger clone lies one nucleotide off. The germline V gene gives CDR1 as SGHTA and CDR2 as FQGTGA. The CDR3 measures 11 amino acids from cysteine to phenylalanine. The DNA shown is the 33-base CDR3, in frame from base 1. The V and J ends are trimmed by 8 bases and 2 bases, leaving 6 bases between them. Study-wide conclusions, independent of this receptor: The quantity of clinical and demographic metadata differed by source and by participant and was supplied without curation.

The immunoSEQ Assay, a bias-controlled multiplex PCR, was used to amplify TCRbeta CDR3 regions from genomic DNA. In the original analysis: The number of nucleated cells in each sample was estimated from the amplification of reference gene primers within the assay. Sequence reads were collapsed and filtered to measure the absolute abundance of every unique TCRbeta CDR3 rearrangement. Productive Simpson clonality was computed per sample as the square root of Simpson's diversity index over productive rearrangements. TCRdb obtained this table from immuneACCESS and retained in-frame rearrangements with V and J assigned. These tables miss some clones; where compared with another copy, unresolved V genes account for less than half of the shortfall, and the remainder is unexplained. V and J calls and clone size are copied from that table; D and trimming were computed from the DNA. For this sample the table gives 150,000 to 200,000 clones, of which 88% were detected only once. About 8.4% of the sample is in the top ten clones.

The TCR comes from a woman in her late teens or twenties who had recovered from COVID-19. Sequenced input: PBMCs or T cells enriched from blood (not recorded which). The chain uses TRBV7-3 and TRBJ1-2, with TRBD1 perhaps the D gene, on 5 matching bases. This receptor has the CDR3 CASGGNYGYTF. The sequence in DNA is TGTGCCAGCGGGGGGAACTATGGCTACACCTTC.